A single sample gave rise to the 24 T cell receptor beta chains below, sequenced in a study of blood T cell repertoires in COVID-19. Some clones are missing from TCRdb's copy, which holds only in-frame ones; the method was immunoSEQ multiplex PCR. The sample holds approximately 240,000 clones, 85% seen once. The sequenced sample consisted of peripheral blood. These receptor sequences come from a man over 45 who had recovered from COVID-19.

The V gene is TRBV5-6, the J gene TRBJ1-1; tentative D call: TRBD1 (5 bases). Germline lookup yields CDR1 SGHDT and CDR2 YYEEEE. The CDR3 has 11 amino acids. V was shortened by 2 bases and J by 10 bases, with 9 bases between the two germline ends. DNA for the CDR3: TGTGCCAGCAGCTTTGCGGGGGTAGCTTTCTTT. Translating it yields CASSFAGVAFF.

The rearrangement links TRBV6-2 or TRBV6-3 to TRBJ2-7, with TRBD1 identical over 12 bases. V lost 2 bases and J lost 6; bases outside the gene matches: 8. The CDR3 has 16 residues. Germline lookup yields CDR1 MNHEY and CDR2 SVGEGT. CDR3 bases: TGTGCCAGCAGTTACGACAAGGGACAGGGGGCGCGCGAGCAGTACTTC. It encodes CASSYDKGQGAREQYF.

This clone has a single count. In nucleotides, the CDR3 is TGCGCCAGCAGCTTGGGCGGCTACCCGGATACAGATACGCAGTATTTT. It encodes CASSLGGYPDTDTQYF. The rearrangement links TRBV5-1 to TRBJ2-3; D gene uncertain. The CDR3 contains 16 residues. Germline assignment: CDR1 SGHRS and CDR2 YFSETQ. V lost 0 bases and J 3 bases, leaving 14 bases between the germline ends.

Written as DNA, the CDR3 is TGTGCCAGCAGCCCCCGCGGGGGGGGCTACGAGCAGTACTTC. The encoded protein is CASSPRGGGYEQYF. This rearrangement joins TRBV3-1 (or the pseudogene TRBV3-2) to TRBJ2-7; 9 bases line up with TRBD2. This CDR3 has 14 amino acids. Trimming removed 4 bases from V and 3 bases from J; junction bases left unmatched: 4. Germline CDR1 LGHDT, CDR2 YNNKEL (reference sequence).

The chain uses TRBV11-1 and TRBJ1-5, with 9 bases matching TRBD1. The V and J ends lost 6 bases and 4 bases, in that order; junction bases with no gene match: 7. CDR3 length: 15 residues. Germline CDR1 SGHAT, CDR2 FQDESV (reference sequence). The CDR3, as DNA: TGTGCCAGCAGTTCCGGGACAGGGAGGAATCAGCCCCAGCATTTT. This encodes CASSSGTGRNQPQHF.

The chain is built from TRBV10-1 and TRBJ2-1, with no clear D. The CDR3 runs 13 residues. Trimming cost V 2 bases and J 4 bases, with 6 bases left between them. Germline V gives CDR1 WNHNN, CDR2 SYGVQD (reference sequence). The CDR3 here is CASSENMYNEQFF. CDR3 sequence (DNA): TGCGCCAGCAGTGAGAATATGTACAATGAGCAGTTCTTC.

The V and J genes are TRBV7-9 and TRBJ2-1; D is undetermined. V was clipped by 5 bases and J by 4 bases, with 12 bases between them. The CDR3 has 14 amino acids. The V gene's germline CDR1 is SEHNR and CDR2 FQNEAQ (reference sequence). This CDR3 reads CASSQDFLYNEQFF. In nucleotides, the CDR3 is TGTGCCAGCAGCCAGGATTTCCTTTACAATGAGCAGTTCTTC.

The V call is TRBV6-6, the J call TRBJ1-1, with 8 bases fitting TRBD1. J lost 4 bases, V lost 2 bases, and 9 bases had no gene match. CDR1 MNHNY and CDR2 SVGAGI come from the germline V gene (reference sequence). CDR3 size: 16 residues. Written as DNA, the CDR3 is TGTGCCAGCAGTTACGGACAGGGTTTGGGAGCCACTGAAGCTTTCTTT. This gives the protein CASSYGQGLGATEAFF.

This sequence joins TRBV9 and TRBJ2-2; TRBD1 matches at 9 bases. Germline trimming cut 4 bases from V and 1 base from J; bases unmatched to any gene: 8. CDR3 length equals 17 residues. The germline gives CDR1 SGDLS, CDR2 YYNGEE. CDR3 DNA sequence: TGTGCCAGCAGCCTGACGGGACAGGGCCTGAACACCGGGGAGCTGTTTTTT. Its translation: CASSLTGQGLNTGELFF.

This CDR3 is CASRDRGGGNNEQFF. CDR3 coding DNA: TGTGCCAGCAGGGACCGGGGAGGGGGGAACAATGAGCAGTTCTTC. This chain joins TRBV6-5 and TRBJ2-1; weak D call: TRBD2 (7 bases). CDR1 and CDR2 (germline): MNHEY, SVGAGI. Trimming shortened V by 6 bases and J by 5 bases, and 17 bases separated the two germline ends. CDR3 length: 15 amino acids.

V and J are TRBV19 and TRBJ2-5; 7 nucleotides agree with TRBD2. Germline CDR1 LNHDA, CDR2 SQIVND (reference sequence). V lost 7 bases and J lost 4; bases outside the gene matches: 15. The CDR3 length is 16 residues. CDR3 sequence (DNA): TGTGCCAGTACCTCAAACCTGGGGGGGAGCGGAGAGACCCAGTACTTC. This encodes CASTSNLGGSGETQYF. Together with reference TRBV19 and TRBJ2-5, the CDR3 gives the full variable domain: DGGITQSPKYLFRKEGQNVTLSCEQNLNHDAMYWYRQDPGQGLRLIYYSQIVNDFQKGDIAEGYSVSREKKESFPLTVTSAQKNPTAFYLCASTSNLGGSGETQYFGPGTRLLVL.

This clone has just a few counts. The gene calls are TRBV19 and TRBJ2-7; 9 nucleotides line up with TRBD2. Germline V gene data show CDR1 as LNHDA and CDR2 as SQIVND (reference sequence). V lost 6 bases and J lost 1; bases outside the gene matches: 4. This CDR3 spans 14 amino acids. The DNA of the CDR3 is TGTGCCAGTAGCACTAGCGGGCCTTCCTACGAGCAGTACTTC. It encodes CASSTSGPSYEQYF.

The chain employs TRBV29-1 and TRBJ2-1; D not certain. This CDR3 is built from 12 residues. V lost 4 bases and J 4 bases, leaving 8 bases between the germline ends. Looked up from germline, CDR1 is SQVTM and CDR2 is ANQGSEA. This CDR3 reads CSVVLVYNEQFF. In DNA, the CDR3 is TGCAGCGTTGTGCTAGTTTACAATGAGCAGTTCTTC.

This clone was observed once. This chain joins TRBV19 and TRBJ1-1, with 7 bases matching TRBD1. Germline CDR1 and CDR2: LNHDA and SQIVND (reference sequence). Unmatched junction bases numbered 7, after V lost 4 bases and J lost 8 bases. The CDR3 consists of 13 residues. CDR3 in DNA: TGTGCCAGTAGTACTGACAGGGTAGGAGAAGCTTTCTTT. Amino acid sequence: CASSTDRVGEAFF.

V usage is TRBV6-5 and J usage is TRBJ1-6; 7 bases are a match to TRBD1. Germline V gives CDR1 MNHEY, CDR2 SVGAGI. V lost 8 bases and J lost 7; bases outside the gene matches: 8. The CDR3 covers 14 residues. The CDR3 nucleotides read TGTGCCAGCGGCACCGACAGGGTAAATTCACCCCTCCACTTT. It encodes CASGTDRVNSPLHF.

DNA of the CDR3: TGTGCCAGCAGCCCCGGCAGGGCAGAGACCCAGTACTTC. Residues: CASSPGRAETQYF. The chain recombines TRBV6-5 with TRBJ2-5, with D perhaps TRBD1 (5 bases). The germline V and J ends were trimmed by 6 bases and 4 bases, with 12 bases remaining between them. This CDR3 has 13 residues. CDR1 and CDR2 (germline): MNHEY, SVGAGI.

The V gene is TRBV30, the J gene TRBJ1-4; 8 bases align to TRBD1. The CDR3 spans 17 residues. Germline CDR1 reads GTSNPN; CDR2 reads SVGIG (reference sequence). V lost 0 bases, J lost 2 bases, and 8 bases stayed unmatched. The CDR3 nucleotides read TGTGCCTGGAGTGTACCGGGCAGGGGGCGCACTAATGAAAAACTGTTTTTT. Translation: CAWSVPGRGRTNEKLFF. The full variable domain, with the rest looked up from reference TRBV30 and TRBJ1-4, is SQTIHQWPATLVQPVGSPLSLECTVEGTSNPNLYWYRQAAGRGLQLLFYSVGIGQISSEVPQNLSASRPQDRQFILSSKKLLLSDSGFYLCAWSVPGRGRTNEKLFFGSGTQLSVL.

This chain joins TRBV18 and TRBJ2-1; 10 bases are a match to TRBD2. There are 16 residues in the CDR3. Trimming removed 2 bases from V and 7 bases from J; junction bases left unmatched: 8. Germline V gene lookup returns CDR1 KGHSH and CDR2 LQKENI. In DNA form, the CDR3 reads TGTGCCAGCTCACCAAGAGGAAGCGGGAGGGGGAATGAGCAGTTCTTC. This gives the protein CASSPRGSGRGNEQFF.

The rearrangement links TRBV5-1 to TRBJ2-7, with no clear D. Deletions cut 0 bases from V and 0 bases from J, with 7 bases between. This CDR3 is 14 amino acids long. Germline V gene lookup returns CDR1 SGHRS and CDR2 YFSETQ. The CDR3 DNA follows: TGCGCCAGCAGCTTGGAGGCTAGCTCCTACGAGCAGTACTTC. It specifies CASSLEASSYEQYF.

The chain carries TRBV18 and TRBJ2-3; no definite D call. The CDR3 runs 14 residues. Germline V lookup: CDR1 KGHSH, CDR2 LQKENI. V dropped 3 bases and J dropped 0 bases, with 7 bases sitting between them. The CDR3 sequence is CASSPATSTDTQYF. CDR3 sequence (DNA): TGTGCCAGCTCACCTGCCACTAGCACAGATACGCAGTATTTT.

This clone has a single count. The chain couples TRBV27 to TRBJ2-7; D remains unclear. The CDR3 sequence is 13 residues long. The germline V gene encodes CDR1 MNHEY and CDR2 SMNVEV (reference sequence). V lost 4 bases and J 0 bases, leaving 7 bases between the germline ends. CDR3 residues: CASSSLSSYEQYF. The CDR3 DNA is TGTGCCAGCAGTTCCCTAAGCTCCTACGAGCAGTACTTC.

This chain connects TRBV7-9 to TRBJ2-7; 14 bases fit TRBD2. Per germline, CDR1 SEHNR and CDR2 FQNEAQ (reference sequence). This CDR3 is 18 amino acids long. The trim removed 4 bases at V and 0 bases at J, leaving 8 bases unmatched. The CDR3 sequence: CASSSPGLAGVSSYEQYF. Written as DNA, the CDR3 is TGTGCCAGCAGCTCCCCGGGACTAGCGGGAGTATCCTCCTACGAGCAGTACTTC.

This clone was found once. CDR3 region: CASSALQGGEAFF. The CDR3 region has the DNA TGTGCCAGCAGCGCCCTACAGGGGGGTGAAGCTTTCTTT. The chain has TRBV7-2 and TRBJ1-1, with 8 bases fitting TRBD1. CDR3 size: 13 residues. CDR1 and CDR2 from the germline V gene are SGHTA and FQGNSA. V was pared by 5 bases and J by 7 bases, with 6 bases of the junction left unmatched.

This sequence joins TRBV6-5 and TRBJ1-5; unclear D gene. There are 13 residues in the CDR3. Trimming pared 6 bases from V and 3 bases from J, leaving 9 bases between. Germline V gene lookup returns CDR1 MNHEY and CDR2 SVGAGI. The DNA of the CDR3 is TGTGCCAGCAGCCCAACTTCCAATCAGCCCCAGCATTTT. Translation gives CASSPTSNQPQHF.